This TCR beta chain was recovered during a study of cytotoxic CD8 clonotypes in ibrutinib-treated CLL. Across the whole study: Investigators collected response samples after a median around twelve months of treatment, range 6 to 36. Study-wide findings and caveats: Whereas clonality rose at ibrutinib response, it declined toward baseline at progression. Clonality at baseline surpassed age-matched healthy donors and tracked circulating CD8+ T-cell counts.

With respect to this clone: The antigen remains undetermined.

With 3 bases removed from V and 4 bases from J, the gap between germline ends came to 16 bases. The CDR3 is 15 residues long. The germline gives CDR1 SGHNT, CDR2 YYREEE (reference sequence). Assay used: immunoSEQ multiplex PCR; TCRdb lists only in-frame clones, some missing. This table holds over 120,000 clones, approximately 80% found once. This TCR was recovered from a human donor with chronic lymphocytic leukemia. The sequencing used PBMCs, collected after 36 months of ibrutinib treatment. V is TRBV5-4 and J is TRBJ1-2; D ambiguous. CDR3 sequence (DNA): TGTGCCAGCAGCTCACCGCCCTCGGGTGGCTATGGCTACACCTTC. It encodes CASSSPPSGGYGYTF.